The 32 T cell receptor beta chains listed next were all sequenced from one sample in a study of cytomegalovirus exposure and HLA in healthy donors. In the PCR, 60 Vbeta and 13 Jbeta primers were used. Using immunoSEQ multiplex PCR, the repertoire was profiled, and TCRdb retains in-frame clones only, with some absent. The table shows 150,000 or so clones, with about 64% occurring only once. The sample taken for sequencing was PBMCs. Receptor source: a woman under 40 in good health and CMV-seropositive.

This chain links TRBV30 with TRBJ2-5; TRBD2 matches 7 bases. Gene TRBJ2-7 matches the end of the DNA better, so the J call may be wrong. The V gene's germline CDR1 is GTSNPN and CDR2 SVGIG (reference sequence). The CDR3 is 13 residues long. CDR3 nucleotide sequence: TGTGCCTGGAGTGTAGGGCTAGCGGTCGAGCAGTACTTC. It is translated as CAWSVGLAVEQYF.

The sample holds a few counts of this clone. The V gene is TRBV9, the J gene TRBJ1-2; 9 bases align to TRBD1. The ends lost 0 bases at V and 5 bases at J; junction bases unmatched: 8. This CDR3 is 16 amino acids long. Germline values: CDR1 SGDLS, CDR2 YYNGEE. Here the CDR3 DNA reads TGTGCCAGCAGCGTAGCTATGGGGACAGGGAAATATGGCTACACCTTC. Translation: CASSVAMGTGKYGYTF. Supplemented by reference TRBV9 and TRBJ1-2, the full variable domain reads DSGVTQTPKHLITATGQRVTLRCSPRSGDLSVYWYQQSLDQGLQFLIQYYNGEERAKGNILERFSAQQFPDLHSELNLSSLELGDSALYFCASSVAMGTGKYGYTFGSGTRLTVV.

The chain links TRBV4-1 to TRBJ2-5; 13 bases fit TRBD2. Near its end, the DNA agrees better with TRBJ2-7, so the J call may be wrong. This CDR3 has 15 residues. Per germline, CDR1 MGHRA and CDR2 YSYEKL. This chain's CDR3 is CASSLGLAGQYEQYF. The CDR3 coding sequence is TGCGCCAGCAGCCTGGGACTAGCGGGACAATACGAGCAGTACTTC.

This CDR3 is CASSSDYEQYF. The DNA for the CDR3 is TGCGCCAGCAGCTCAGACTACGAGCAGTACTTC. The chain employs TRBV5-1 and TRBJ2-7; D unclear. CDR3 length: 11 amino acids. The ends were cut back, 3 bases at V and 3 bases at J, with 4 bases in the middle. Germline assignment: CDR1 SGHRS and CDR2 YFSETQ.

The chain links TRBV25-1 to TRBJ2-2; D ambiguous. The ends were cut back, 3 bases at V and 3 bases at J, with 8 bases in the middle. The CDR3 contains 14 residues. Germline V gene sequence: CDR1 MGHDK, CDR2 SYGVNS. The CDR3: CASSEAVHTGELFF. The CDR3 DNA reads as TGTGCCAGCAGTGAGGCAGTACACACCGGGGAGCTGTTTTTT.

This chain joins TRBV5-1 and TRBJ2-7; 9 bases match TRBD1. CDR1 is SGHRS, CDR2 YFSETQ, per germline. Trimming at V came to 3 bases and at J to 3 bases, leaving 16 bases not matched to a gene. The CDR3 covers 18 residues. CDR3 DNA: TGCGCCAGCAGCTGGGACAGGGCAAGGCCCACCAGATTCTACGAGCAGTACTTC. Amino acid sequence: CASSWDRARPTRFYEQYF. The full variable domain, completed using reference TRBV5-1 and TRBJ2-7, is KAGVTQTPRYLIKTRGQQVTLSCSPISGHRSVSWYQQTPGQGLQFLFEYFSETQRNKGNFPGRFSGRQFSNSRSEMNVSTLELGDSALYLCASSWDRARPTRFYEQYFGPGTRLTVT.

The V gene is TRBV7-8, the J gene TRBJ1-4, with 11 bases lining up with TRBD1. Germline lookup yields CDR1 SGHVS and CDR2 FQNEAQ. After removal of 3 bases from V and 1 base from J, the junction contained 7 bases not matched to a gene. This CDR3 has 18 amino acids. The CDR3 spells CASSFGTGGFRTNEKLFF. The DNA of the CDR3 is TGTGCCAGCAGCTTCGGGACAGGGGGGTTTAGAACTAATGAAAAACTGTTTTTT.

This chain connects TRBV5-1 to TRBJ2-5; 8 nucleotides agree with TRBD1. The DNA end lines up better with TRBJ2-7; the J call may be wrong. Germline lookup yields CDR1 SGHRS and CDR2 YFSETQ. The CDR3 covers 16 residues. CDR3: CASSNSQGALIYEQYF. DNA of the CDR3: TGCGCCAGCAGCAATTCTCAGGGGGCGTTAATCTACGAGCAGTACTTC.

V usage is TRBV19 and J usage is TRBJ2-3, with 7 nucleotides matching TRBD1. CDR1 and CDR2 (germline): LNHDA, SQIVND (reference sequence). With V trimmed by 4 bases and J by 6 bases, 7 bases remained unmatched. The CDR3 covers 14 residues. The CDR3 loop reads CASSRDRERDTQYF. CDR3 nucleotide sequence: TGTGCCAGTAGTAGAGACAGGGAACGGGATACGCAGTATTTT.

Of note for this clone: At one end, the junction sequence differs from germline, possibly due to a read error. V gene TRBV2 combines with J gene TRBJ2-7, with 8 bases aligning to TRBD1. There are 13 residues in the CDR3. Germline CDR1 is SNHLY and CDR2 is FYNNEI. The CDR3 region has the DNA TGTGCCAGCAGGGGGGGACAGGCGCTCGTGGGGAACTTC. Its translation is CASRGGQALVGNF.

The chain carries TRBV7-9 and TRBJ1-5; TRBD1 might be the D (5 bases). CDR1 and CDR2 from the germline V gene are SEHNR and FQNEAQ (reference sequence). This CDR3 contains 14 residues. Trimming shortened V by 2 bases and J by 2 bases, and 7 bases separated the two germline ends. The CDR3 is CASSLTGGNQPQHF. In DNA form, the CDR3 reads TGTGCCAGCAGCTTAACAGGAGGCAATCAGCCCCAGCATTTT.

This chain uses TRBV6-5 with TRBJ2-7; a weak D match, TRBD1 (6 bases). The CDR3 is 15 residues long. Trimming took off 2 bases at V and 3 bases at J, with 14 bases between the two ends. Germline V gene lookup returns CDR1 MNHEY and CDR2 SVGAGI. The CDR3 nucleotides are TGTGCCAGCAGTTACGGTAGGACAGAATACTACGAGCAGTACTTC. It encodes CASSYGRTEYYEQYF.

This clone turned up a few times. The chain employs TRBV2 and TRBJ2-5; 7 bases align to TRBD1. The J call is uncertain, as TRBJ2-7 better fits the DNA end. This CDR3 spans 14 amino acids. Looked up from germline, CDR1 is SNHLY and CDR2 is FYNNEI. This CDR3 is CASSVGTASYEQYF. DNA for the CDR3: TGTGCCAGCAGCGTAGGGACAGCAAGCTACGAGCAGTACTTC.

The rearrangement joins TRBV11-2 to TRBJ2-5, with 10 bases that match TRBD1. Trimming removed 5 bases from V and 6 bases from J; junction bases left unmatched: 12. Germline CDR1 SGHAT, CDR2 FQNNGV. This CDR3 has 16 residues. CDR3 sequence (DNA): TGTGCCAGCAGCGCCAACGACCCGGGACAGGGGAAGACCCAGTACTTC. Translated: CASSANDPGQGKTQYF.

The CDR3 DNA follows: TGTGCCAGCCACAGCTCAGCGAACACCGGGGAGCTGTTTTTT. Encoded protein: CASHSSANTGELFF. The chain uses TRBV10-3 and TRBJ2-2; no reliable D call. Germline V gene sequence: CDR1 ENHRY, CDR2 SYGVKD. The CDR3 sequence is 14 residues long. Between the trimmed V and J ends, which lost 10 bases and 0 bases, there was a span of 12 bases.

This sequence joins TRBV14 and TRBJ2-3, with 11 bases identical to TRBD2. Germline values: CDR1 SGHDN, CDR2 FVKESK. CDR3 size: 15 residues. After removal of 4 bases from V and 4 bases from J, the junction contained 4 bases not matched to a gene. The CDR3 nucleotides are TGTGCCAGCAGCCCCCTAGCGGGGGGCGCAGATACGCAGTATTTT. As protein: CASSPLAGGADTQYF. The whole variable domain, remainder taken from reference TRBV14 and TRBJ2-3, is EAGVTQFPSHSVIEKGQTVTLRCDPISGHDNLYWYRRVMGKEIKFLLHFVKESKQDESGMPNNRFLAERTGGTYSTLKVQPAELEDSGVYFCASSPLAGGADTQYFGPGTRLTVL.

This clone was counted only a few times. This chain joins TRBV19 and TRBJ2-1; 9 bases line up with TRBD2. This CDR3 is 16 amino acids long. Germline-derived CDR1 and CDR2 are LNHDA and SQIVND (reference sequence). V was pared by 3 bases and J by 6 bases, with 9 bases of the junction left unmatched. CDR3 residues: CASSMLAGGAFNEQFF. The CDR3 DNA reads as TGTGCCAGTAGTATGTTGGCGGGAGGGGCATTCAATGAGCAGTTCTTC.

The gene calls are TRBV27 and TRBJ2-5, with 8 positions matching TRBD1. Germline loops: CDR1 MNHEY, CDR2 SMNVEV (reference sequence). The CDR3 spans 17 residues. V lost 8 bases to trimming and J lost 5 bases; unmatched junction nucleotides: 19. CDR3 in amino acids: CASLPIPLRTGWETQYF. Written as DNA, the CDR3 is TGTGCCAGCTTACCGATCCCTCTTCGGACAGGGTGGGAGACCCAGTACTTC.

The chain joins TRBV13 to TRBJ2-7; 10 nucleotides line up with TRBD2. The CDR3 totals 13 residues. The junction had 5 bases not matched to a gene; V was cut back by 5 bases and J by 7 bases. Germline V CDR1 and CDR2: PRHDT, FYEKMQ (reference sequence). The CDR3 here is CASSPGLAKEQYF. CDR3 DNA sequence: TGTGCCAGCAGCCCGGGACTAGCGAAAGAGCAGTACTTC.

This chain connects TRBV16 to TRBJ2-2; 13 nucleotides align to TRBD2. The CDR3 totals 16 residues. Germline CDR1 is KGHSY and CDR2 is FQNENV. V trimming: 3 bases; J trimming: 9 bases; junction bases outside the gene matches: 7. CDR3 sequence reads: CASSHAGTSGVRELFF. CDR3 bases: TGTGCCAGCAGCCACGCCGGGACTAGCGGGGTCCGGGAGCTGTTTTTT.

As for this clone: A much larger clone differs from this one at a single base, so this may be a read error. The CDR3 DNA follows: TGTGCCAGCAGCCCCGGGACTAGCGGCACAGATACGCAGTATTTT. It yields the protein CASSPGTSGTDTQYF. This rearrangement joins TRBV6-5 to TRBJ2-3; 10 bases match TRBD2. With V trimmed by 6 bases and J by 1 base, 4 bases remained unmatched. The CDR3 loop spans 15 amino acids. Germline V gene data show CDR1 as MNHEY and CDR2 as SVGAGI.

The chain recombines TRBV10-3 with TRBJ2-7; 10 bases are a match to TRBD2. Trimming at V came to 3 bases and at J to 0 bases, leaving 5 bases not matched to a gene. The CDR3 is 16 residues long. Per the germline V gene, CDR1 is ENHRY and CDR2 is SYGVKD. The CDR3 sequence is CAISDPSGRVSYEQYF. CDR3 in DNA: TGTGCCATCAGTGACCCGAGCGGGAGGGTCTCCTACGAGCAGTACTTC.

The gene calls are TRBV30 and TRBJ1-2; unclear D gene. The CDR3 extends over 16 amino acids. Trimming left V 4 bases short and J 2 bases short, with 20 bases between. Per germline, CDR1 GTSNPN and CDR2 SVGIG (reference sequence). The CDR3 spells CAWMGLNKIGNYGYTF. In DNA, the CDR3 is TGTGCCTGGATGGGCCTCAATAAGATCGGAAACTATGGCTACACCTTC. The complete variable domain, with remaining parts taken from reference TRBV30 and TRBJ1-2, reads SQTIHQWPATLVQPVGSPLSLECTVEGTSNPNLYWYRQAAGRGLQLLFYSVGIGQISSEVPQNLSASRPQDRQFILSSKKLLLSDSGFYLCAWMGLNKIGNYGYTFGSGTRLTVV.

The CDR3 protein is CSVNRASEQYF. CDR3 DNA sequence: TGCAGTGTAAACAGGGCCTCCGAGCAGTACTTC. V and J are TRBV29-1 and TRBJ2-7, with TRBD1 as a possible D gene (6 bases). CDR1 and CDR2 from the germline V gene are SQVTM and ANQGSEA. This CDR3 has 11 residues.

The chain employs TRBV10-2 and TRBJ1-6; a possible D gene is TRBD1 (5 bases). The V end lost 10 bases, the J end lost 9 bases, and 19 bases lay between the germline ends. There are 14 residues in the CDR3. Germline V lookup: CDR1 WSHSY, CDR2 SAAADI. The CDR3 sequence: CATWDSHGGSPLHF. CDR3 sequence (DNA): TGCGCCACATGGGACTCCCACGGGGGTTCACCCCTCCACTTT.

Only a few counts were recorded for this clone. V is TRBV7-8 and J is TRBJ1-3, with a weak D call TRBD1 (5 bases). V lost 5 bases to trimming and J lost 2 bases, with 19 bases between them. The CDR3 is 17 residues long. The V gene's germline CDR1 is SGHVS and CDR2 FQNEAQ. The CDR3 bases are TGTGCCAGCAGCCCGGATCATAGGGGAAGAACTGGAAACACCATATATTTT. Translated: CASSPDHRGRTGNTIYF.

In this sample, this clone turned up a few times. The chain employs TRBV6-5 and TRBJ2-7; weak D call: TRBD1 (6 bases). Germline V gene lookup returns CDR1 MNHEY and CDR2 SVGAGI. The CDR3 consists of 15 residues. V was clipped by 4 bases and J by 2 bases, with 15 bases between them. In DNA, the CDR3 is TGTGCCAGCAGTTTTACACAGGGCCAGCCCTACGAGCAGTACTTC. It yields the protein CASSFTQGQPYEQYF.

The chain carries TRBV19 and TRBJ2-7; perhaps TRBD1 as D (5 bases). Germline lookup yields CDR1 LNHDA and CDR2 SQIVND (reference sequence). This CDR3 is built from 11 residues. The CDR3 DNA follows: TGTGCTACCAGGGTGCGCTACGAGCAGTACTTC. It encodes CATRVRYEQYF.

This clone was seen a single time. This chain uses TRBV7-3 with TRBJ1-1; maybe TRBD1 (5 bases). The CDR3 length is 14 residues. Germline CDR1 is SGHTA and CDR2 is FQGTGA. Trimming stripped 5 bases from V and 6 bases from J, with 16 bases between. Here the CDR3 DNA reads TGTGCCAGCAGCCGGGAGTCGAGGGGAGCTGAAGCTTTCTTT. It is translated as CASSRESRGAEAFF. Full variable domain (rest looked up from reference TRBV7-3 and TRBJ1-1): GAGVSQTPSNKVTEKGKYVELRCDPISGHTALYWYRQSLGQGPEFLIYFQGTGAADDSGLPNDRFFAVRPEGSVSTLKIQRTERGDSAVYLCASSRESRGAEAFFGQGTRLTVV.

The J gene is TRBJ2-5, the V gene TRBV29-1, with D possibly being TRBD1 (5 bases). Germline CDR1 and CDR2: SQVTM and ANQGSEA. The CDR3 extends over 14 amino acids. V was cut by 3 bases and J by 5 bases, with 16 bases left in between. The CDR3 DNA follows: TGCAGCGTTGAGGGGCCGGTTCACGGGGAGACCCAGTACTTC. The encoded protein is CSVEGPVHGETQYF.

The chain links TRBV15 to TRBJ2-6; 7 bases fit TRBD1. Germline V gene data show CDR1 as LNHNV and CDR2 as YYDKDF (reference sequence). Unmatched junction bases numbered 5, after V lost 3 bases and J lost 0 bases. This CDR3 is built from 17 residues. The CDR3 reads CATSRDRFSSGANVLTF. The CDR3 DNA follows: TGTGCCACCAGCAGGGACAGGTTCTCCTCTGGGGCCAACGTCCTGACTTTC.

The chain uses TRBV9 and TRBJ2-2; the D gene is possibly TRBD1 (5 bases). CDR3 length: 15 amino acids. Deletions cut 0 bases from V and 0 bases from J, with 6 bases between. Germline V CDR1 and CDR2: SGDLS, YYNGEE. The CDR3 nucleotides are TGTGCCAGCAGCGTAGGACAGCCGAACACCGGGGAGCTGTTTTTT. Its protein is CASSVGQPNTGELFF.